This is a list of T cell receptor beta chains from one sample in a study of vaccination effects on CD4 cells after COVID-19. These receptors' antigens are unknown. The repertoire was sequenced with immunoSEQ multiplex PCR; TCRdb's copy has only in-frame clones and lacks some. The data contain some 68,000 clones, roughly 78% of them singletons. The sample in question was CD4+ T cells from PBMCs cultured with HCoV-OC43 spike peptides, obtained before COVID-19 vaccination. These TCRs come from a human donor who received a COVID-19 vaccine. Both conserved end residues are part of each CDR3. The D gene is left open where the match is weak. Clone size appears in some rows only: once, few, many, or a class for an expanded clone.

j_gene	abundance	v_gene	d_gene	CDR3nt	CDR3aa
TRBJ2-6	-	TRBV7-9	TRBD1	TGTGCCAGCAGCCGGGACAGGGGGCCTGGGGCCAACGTCCTGACTTTC	CASSRDRGPGANVLTF
TRBJ1-5	-	TRBV5-6	-	TGTGCCACCCCAGACCCGGAGCGGGATAGCAATCAGCCCCAGCATTTT	CATPDPERDSNQPQHF
TRBJ1-6	-	TRBV6-4	-	TGTGCCAGCAGTGCCGCAACAGGAGTCTATAATTCACCCCTCCACTTT	CASSAATGVYNSPLHF
TRBJ2-2	-	TRBV4-1	-	TGCGCCAGCAGCCAAGATGGGAGACCCACCGGGGAGCTGTTTTTT	CASSQDGRPTGELFF
TRBJ2-5	-	TRBV29-1	-	TGCAGCGTTGCCTTGACAGCTTACCAAGAGACCCAGTACTTC	CSVALTAYQETQYF
TRBJ2-2	-	TRBV5-1	-	TGCGCCAGCAGCTCCGGGCCCCCGTCTTACGGGGAGCTGTTTTTT	CASSSGPPSYGELFF
TRBJ1-2	few	TRBV7-8	-	TGTGCCAGCAGCTTCGGGACACAACTTTTCTATGGCTACACCTTC	CASSFGTQLFYGYTF
TRBJ1-2	-	TRBV29-1	-	TGCAGCGTTGCGACGGCGGACTATGGCTACACCTTC	CSVATADYGYTF
TRBJ2-3	few	TRBV6-5	TRBD2	TGTGCCAGCAGATCTAGCGGGGCTACAGATACGCAGTATTTT	CASRSSGATDTQYF
TRBJ2-2	-	TRBV7-3	TRBD2	TGTGCCAGCAGCTCCAAAGCGGGGGGGCCTTCGAACACCGGGGAGCTGTTTTTT	CASSSKAGGPSNTGELFF
TRBJ1-2	once	TRBV6-5	-	TGTGCCAGCAGTAAGACAGGCCATGGCTACACCTTC	CASSKTGHGYTF
TRBJ1-2	once	TRBV2	-	TGTGCCAGCGCCAGAACGGGGGGGTATGGCTACACCTTC	CASARTGGYGYTF
TRBJ1-1	-	TRBV2	-	TGTGCCAGCAGTGGGGCGGTCGGGTTCCTTTACACTGAAGCTTTCTTT	CASSGAVGFLYTEAFF
TRBJ2-1	once	TRBV9	TRBD2	TGTGCCAGCAGCGTAGAGCCTAGCGGGGGAAATGAGCAGTTCTTC	CASSVEPSGGNEQFF
TRBJ1-3	few	TRBV7-3	-	TGTGCCAGCAGCCTTACAGTCTCTGGAAACACCATATATTTT	CASSLTVSGNTIYF
TRBJ1-1	-	TRBV19	-	TGTGCCAGTAGTCTAACATACCGGGCGGGGACTCTTTTT	CASSLTYRAGTLF
TRBJ1-2	-	TRBV9	-	TGTGCCAGCAGCGCCGAGAGCCTAGCCCTTACAGGTTTCGGCTATGGCTACACCTTC	CASSAESLALTGFGYGYTF
TRBJ2-1	-	TRBV11-3	-	TGTGCCAGCAGCCCGGGACTCTCTGGAGATGAGCAGTTCTTC	CASSPGLSGDEQFF
TRBJ1-1	few	TRBV2	-	TGTGCCAGCACCAACAGGAGATCCCTGAACACTGAAGCTTTCTTT	CASTNRRSLNTEAFF
TRBJ1-2	-	TRBV19	-	TGTGCCAGTAGTATCGACAGGTATGGCTACACCTTC	CASSIDRYGYTF
TRBJ1-2	-	TRBV7-2	-	TGTGCCAGCAGCCCTCTACCTTATGGGTATTCTAATTATGGCTACACCTTC	CASSPLPYGYSNYGYTF
TRBJ1-6	few	TRBV10-3	-	TGTGCCATCAGTGAGTCGGCAGGGTACCTTAGTTCACCCCTCCACTTT	CAISESAGYLSSPLHF
TRBJ1-2	few	TRBV7-9	-	TGTGCCAGCAGGAGGGACGGAGTTTCCTATGGCTACACCTTC	CASRRDGVSYGYTF
TRBJ2-1	-	TRBV19	-	TGTGCCAGTAGTCGGGGGTCCATCGGCACCCCCTACAATGAGCAGTTCTTC	CASSRGSIGTPYNEQFF
TRBJ2-5	-	TRBV10-3	TRBD1	TGTGCCATCAGTGGGGGGACAGCTCAGGCGCAAGAGACCCAGTACTTC	CAISGGTAQAQETQYF
TRBJ2-5	once	TRBV7-2	TRBD2	TGTGCCAGCAGCCCGCACGGGGGGGGAGAGACCCAGTACTTC	CASSPHGGGETQYF
TRBJ2-2	once	TRBV12-3/TRBV12-4	-	TGTGCCAGCAGTTTCACGAACACCGGGGAGCTGTTTTTT	CASSFTNTGELFF
TRBJ2-2	-	TRBV18	-	TGTGCCAGCTCACCAAGCAGGGCGAACACCGGGGAGCTGTTTTTT	CASSPSRANTGELFF
TRBJ2-4	-	TRBV30	TRBD1	TGTGCCTGGAAAAGAGGACAGGCGAGCTACAAAAACATTCAGTACTTC	CAWKRGQASYKNIQYF
TRBJ1-2	-	TRBV7-9	TRBD1	TGTGCCAGCAGCTTGACAGGGGTGGGAGGCTACACCTTC	CASSLTGVGGYTF
TRBJ1-4	once	TRBV2	-	TGTGCCAGCAGTGATTTTACTCCCAATGAAAAACTGTTTTTT	CASSDFTPNEKLFF
TRBJ2-3	few	TRBV3-1/TRBV3-2	TRBD2	TGTGCCAGCAGCTCACCGGGACTAGCGGGGGGGCGGGCAGATACGCAGTATTTT	CASSSPGLAGGRADTQYF
TRBJ2-2	-	TRBV18	-	TGTGCCAGCTCTGGGGGGCACGCGAACACCGGGGAGCTGTTTTTT	CASSGGHANTGELFF
TRBJ2-3	-	TRBV25-1	-	TGTGCCAGCAGTTGGCAGGGTGCCACAGATACGCAGTATTTT	CASSWQGATDTQYF
TRBJ2-5	-	TRBV4-2	-	TGTGCCAGCAGCCACGAAGAGACCCAGTACTTC	CASSHEETQYF
TRBJ2-6	-	TRBV5-1	TRBD1	TGCGCCAGCAGCTGGGCCCCCGGACAGGGTGCTGGGGCCAACGTCCTGACTTTC	CASSWAPGQGAGANVLTF
TRBJ2-2	-	TRBV9	TRBD2	TGTGCCAGCAGCGCGGGGGGATCGAACACCGGGGAGCTGTTTTTT	CASSAGGSNTGELFF
TRBJ1-1	few	TRBV2	TRBD1	TGTGCCAGCAGTCACGGGACAGGGAATACTGAAGCTTTCTTT	CASSHGTGNTEAFF
TRBJ2-1	-	TRBV10-1	TRBD2	TGCGCCAGCAGTGAGTCGACAGCGGGGGGCCTCCAGAAGCAGTTCTTC	CASSESTAGGLQKQFF